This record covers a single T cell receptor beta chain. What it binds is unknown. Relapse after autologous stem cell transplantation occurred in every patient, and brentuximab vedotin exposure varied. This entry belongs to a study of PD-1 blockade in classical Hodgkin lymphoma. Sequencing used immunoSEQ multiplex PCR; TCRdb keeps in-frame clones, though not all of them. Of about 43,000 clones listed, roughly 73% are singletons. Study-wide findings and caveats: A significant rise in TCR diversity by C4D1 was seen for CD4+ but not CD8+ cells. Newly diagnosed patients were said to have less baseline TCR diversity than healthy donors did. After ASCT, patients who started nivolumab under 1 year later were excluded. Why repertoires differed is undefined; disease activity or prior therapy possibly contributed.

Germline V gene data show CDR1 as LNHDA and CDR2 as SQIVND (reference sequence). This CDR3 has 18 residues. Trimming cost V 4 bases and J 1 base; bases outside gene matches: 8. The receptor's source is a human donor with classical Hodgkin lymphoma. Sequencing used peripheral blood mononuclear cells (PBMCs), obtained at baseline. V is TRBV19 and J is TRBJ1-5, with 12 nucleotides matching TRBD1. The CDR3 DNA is TGTGCCAGTAGTAATAGGGACAGGGGGCTGGTGAGCAATCAGCCCCAGCATTTT. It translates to CASSNRDRGLVSNQPQHF.